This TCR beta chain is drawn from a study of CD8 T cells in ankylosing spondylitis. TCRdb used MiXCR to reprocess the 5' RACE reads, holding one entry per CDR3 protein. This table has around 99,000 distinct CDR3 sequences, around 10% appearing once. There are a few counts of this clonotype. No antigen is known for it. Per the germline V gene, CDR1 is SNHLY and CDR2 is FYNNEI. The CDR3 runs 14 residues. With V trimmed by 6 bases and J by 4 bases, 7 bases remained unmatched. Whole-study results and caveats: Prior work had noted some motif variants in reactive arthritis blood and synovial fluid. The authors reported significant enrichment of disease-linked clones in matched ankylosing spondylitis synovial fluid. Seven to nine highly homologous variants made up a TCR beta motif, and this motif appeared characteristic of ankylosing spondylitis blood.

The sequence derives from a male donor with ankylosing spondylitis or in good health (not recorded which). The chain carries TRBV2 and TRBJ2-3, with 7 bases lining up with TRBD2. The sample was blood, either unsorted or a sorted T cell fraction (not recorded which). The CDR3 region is CASSLAGGADTQYF. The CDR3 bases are TGTGCCAGCAGCTTAGCGGGTGGTGCAGATACGCAGTATTTT.